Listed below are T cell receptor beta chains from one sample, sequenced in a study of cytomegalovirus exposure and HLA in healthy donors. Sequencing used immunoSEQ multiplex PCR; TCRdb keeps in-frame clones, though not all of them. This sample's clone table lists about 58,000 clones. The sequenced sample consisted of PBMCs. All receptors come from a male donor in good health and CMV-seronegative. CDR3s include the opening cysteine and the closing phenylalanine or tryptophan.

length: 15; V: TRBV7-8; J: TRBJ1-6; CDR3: CASSLEAGKNSPLHF
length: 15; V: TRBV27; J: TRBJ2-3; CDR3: CASSFSGITGDTQYF
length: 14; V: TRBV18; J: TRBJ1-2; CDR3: CASSPRQGAEGYTF
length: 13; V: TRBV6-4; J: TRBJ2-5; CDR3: CASSDDLGETQYF
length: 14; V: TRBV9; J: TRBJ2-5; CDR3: CASSLSDRVETQYF
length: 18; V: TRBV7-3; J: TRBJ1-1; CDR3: CASSPTTGTARPNTEAFF
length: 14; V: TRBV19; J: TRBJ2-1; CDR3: CASSITQNYNEQFF
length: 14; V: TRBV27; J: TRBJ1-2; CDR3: CASSPKGGNYGYTF
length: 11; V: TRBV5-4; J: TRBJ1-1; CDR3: CARSQGSQAFF
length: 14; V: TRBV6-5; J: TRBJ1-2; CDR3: CASSLTGTNYGYTF
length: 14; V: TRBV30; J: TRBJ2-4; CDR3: CAWGTGGSKNIQYF
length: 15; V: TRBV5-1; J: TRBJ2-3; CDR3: CASSLGGGSTDTQYF
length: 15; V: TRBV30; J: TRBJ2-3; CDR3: CAGSVRTGVADTQYF
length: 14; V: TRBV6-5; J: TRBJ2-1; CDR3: CASSPWTVDGEQFF
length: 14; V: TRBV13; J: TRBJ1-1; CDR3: CASIRIGGDTEAFF
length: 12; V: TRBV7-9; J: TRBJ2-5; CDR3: CASQRGQETQYF
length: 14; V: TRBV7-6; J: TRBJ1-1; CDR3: CASSPLPMNTEAFF
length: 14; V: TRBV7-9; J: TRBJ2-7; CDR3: CASSQRADSYEQYF
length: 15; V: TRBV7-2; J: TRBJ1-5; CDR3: CASSLGGGNWDQRHF
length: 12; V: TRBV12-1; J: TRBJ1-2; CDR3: CASSSPGGGYTF
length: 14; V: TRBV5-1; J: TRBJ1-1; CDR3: CASSSSGGGTEAFF
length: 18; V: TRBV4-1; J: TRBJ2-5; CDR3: CASSQVVGLAGGLETQYF
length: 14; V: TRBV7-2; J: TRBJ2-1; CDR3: CASSLVTSRDEQFF
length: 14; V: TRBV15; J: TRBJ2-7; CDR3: CATSRNGQGYEQYF
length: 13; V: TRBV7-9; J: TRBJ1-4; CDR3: CASSLGLVEQLFF
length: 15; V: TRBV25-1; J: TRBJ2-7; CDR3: CASSERQGAAYEQYF
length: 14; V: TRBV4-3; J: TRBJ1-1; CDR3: CASSQGGGITEAFF
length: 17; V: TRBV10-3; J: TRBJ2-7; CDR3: CAISEYPTAGSSYEQYF
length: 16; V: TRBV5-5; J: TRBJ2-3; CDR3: CASSLWFGGPTDTQYF